Below are 23 T cell receptor beta chains sequenced from a single sample in a study of blood T cell repertoires in COVID-19. The method was immunoSEQ multiplex PCR; TCRdb's version includes in-frame clones alone and lacks a portion of them. The sample records 220,000 or so clones, around 88% being singletons. The material sequenced was PBMCs or T cells enriched from blood (not recorded which). All receptors come from a woman aged 45-59 years with acute COVID-19.

This clone was seen a single time. V gene TRBV10-3 combines with J gene TRBJ1-6; TRBD1 is a possible D gene (6 bases). CDR3 length equals 13 residues. The germline CDR1 and CDR2 sequences are ENHRY and SYGVKD. The V end lost 3 bases, the J end lost 7 bases, and 7 bases lay between the germline ends. The CDR3 sequence is CAISDTGNSPLHF. CDR3 coding DNA: TGTGCCATCAGTGATACAGGGAATTCACCCCTCCACTTT.

The chain combines TRBV27 with TRBJ2-7, with 9 bases fitting TRBD2. Trimming removed 6 bases from V and 4 bases from J; junction bases left unmatched: 10. CDR1 MNHEY and CDR2 SMNVEV come from the germline V gene (reference sequence). This CDR3 is built from 15 residues. The CDR3 here is CASSISGSRGYEQYF. The CDR3 nucleotides are TGTGCCAGCAGCATTAGCGGGAGTCGGGGGTACGAGCAGTACTTC.

This chain links TRBV11-2 with TRBJ2-3, with 7 bases lining up with TRBD2. V lost 3 bases, J lost 3 bases, and 3 bases stayed unmatched. CDR1 and CDR2 (germline): SGHAT, FQNNGV. The CDR3 runs to 14 residues. The CDR3 is CASSFASGTDTQYF. As DNA, the CDR3 is TGTGCCAGCAGCTTCGCTAGCGGAACAGATACGCAGTATTTT.

This chain joins TRBV7-2 and TRBJ1-1, with D possibly TRBD1 on 6 matching bases. CDR1 is SGHTA and CDR2 is FQGNSA in the germline V gene. V lost 4 bases to trimming and J lost 9 bases, with 15 bases between them. The CDR3 covers 13 residues. The CDR3 spells CASSSGQTNKAFF. The CDR3 region has the DNA TGTGCCAGCAGCTCAGGACAGACTAATAAAGCTTTCTTT.

This clone appeared once. CDR3 bases: TGTGCCAGCTCACCAAGGCAGGGGACATTCGAGCAGTACTTC. Translated, it gives CASSPRQGTFEQYF. The rearrangement joins TRBV18 to TRBJ2-7; a weak D match, TRBD1 (6 bases). Between the trimmed V and J ends, which lost 2 bases and 6 bases, there was a span of 14 bases. Germline assignment: CDR1 KGHSH and CDR2 LQKENI. This CDR3 has 14 residues. Using reference TRBV18 and TRBJ2-7 for the parts outside the CDR3, the full variable domain is NAGVMQNPRHLVRRRGQEARLRCSPMKGHSHVYWYRQLPEEGLKFMVYLQKENIIDESGMPKERFSAEFPKEGPSILRIQQVVRGDSAAYFCASSPRQGTFEQYFGPGTRLTVT.

This rearrangement joins TRBV7-3 to TRBJ2-3, with 7 bases fitting TRBD1. This CDR3 has 15 amino acids. The germline V gene has CDR1 SGHTA and CDR2 FQGTGA. The ends lost 4 bases at V and 4 bases at J; junction bases unmatched: 8. In DNA form, the CDR3 reads TGTGCCAGCAGCTCTCGGACAGGCGGAGCAGATACGCAGTATTTT. This codes for CASSSRTGGADTQYF. Combining the CDR3 with reference TRBV7-3 and TRBJ2-3 gives the whole variable domain GAGVSQTPSNKVTEKGKYVELRCDPISGHTALYWYRQSLGQGPEFLIYFQGTGAADDSGLPNDRFFAVRPEGSVSTLKIQRTERGDSAVYLCASSSRTGGADTQYFGPGTRLTVL.

This chain joins TRBV14 and TRBJ2-7; 14 nucleotides line up with TRBD2. This CDR3 has 16 residues. After removal of 5 bases from V and 3 bases from J, the junction contained 6 bases not matched to a gene. The germline V gene encodes CDR1 SGHDN and CDR2 FVKESK. The DNA for the CDR3 is TGTGCCAGCAGCTTTCGGACTAGCGGGAGGTTCTACGAGCAGTACTTC. Its protein product is CASSFRTSGRFYEQYF.

This rearrangement joins TRBV21-1 to TRBJ1-4; the tabulated D call, TRBD1, remains unverified against the DNA. TRBV21-1 has pseudogene status. The length of the CDR3 is 17 residues. The DNA of the CDR3 is TGTGCCAGCAGCAAAGTAGGGAAGGCAGGGGAGAATGAAAAACTGTTTTTT. It yields the protein CASSKVGKAGENEKLFF.

This chain links TRBV10-3 with TRBJ2-7; unclear D gene. V dropped 3 bases and J dropped 2 bases, with 5 bases sitting between them. Germline values: CDR1 ENHRY, CDR2 SYGVKD. This CDR3 has 12 residues. The CDR3 coding sequence is TGTGCCATCAGTGATGCGACCTACGAGCAGTACTTC. It encodes CAISDATYEQYF.

This chain joins TRBV19 and TRBJ2-7, with TRBD2 matching over 12 bases. The CDR3 is 16 residues long. Germline CDR1 and CDR2: LNHDA and SQIVND (reference sequence). V dropped 5 bases and J dropped 6; count of bases not matched to a gene: 11. CDR3 DNA: TGTGCCAGTAGTGGCCAGACTAGCGGGAGTTGGGGCGAGCAGTACTTC. Protein: CASSGQTSGSWGEQYF.

CDR3 in amino acids: CASSLGLAPETQYF. CDR3 nucleotides: TGCGCCAGCAGCTTGGGACTAGCTCCGGAGACCCAGTACTTC. This chain links TRBV5-1 with TRBJ2-5; 7 positions match TRBD2. The germline V gene encodes CDR1 SGHRS and CDR2 YFSETQ. V lost 0 bases to trimming and J lost 5 bases; unmatched junction nucleotides: 4. This CDR3 has 14 amino acids.

The chain joins TRBV28 to TRBJ1-4; possible D gene TRBD1, 5 bases. The length of the CDR3 is 15 residues. CDR1 and CDR2 (germline): MDHEN, SYDVKM. V was cut by 6 bases and J by 8 bases, with 19 bases left in between. The DNA for the CDR3 is TGTGCCAGCAGACCAGGGACGGCGGGGTCCGAAAAACTGTTTTTT. Its protein is CASRPGTAGSEKLFF.

This clone has only a few counts. The chain uses TRBV7-6 and TRBJ2-4; 8 nucleotides align to TRBD2. The CDR3 loop spans 13 amino acids. Germline V gene lookup returns CDR1 SGHVS and CDR2 FNYEAQ. V was clipped by 5 bases and J by 7 bases; unmatched bases: 4. CDR3 nucleotide sequence: TGTGCCAGCAGCCGGACTAGCTTCAACATTCAGTACTTC. Residues: CASSRTSFNIQYF.

This clone was observed a single time. This chain links TRBV30 with TRBJ1-6; no clear D. The germline V and J ends were trimmed by 0 bases and 7 bases, with 7 bases remaining between them. The CDR3 runs to 13 residues. Germline loops: CDR1 GTSNPN, CDR2 SVGIG (reference sequence). The CDR3 bases are TGTGCCTGGAGTGTTATCGAGAATTCACCCCTCCACTTT. Its translation is CAWSVIENSPLHF.

This CDR3 is CASSRNRGSGNTIYF. In DNA, the CDR3 is TGTGCCAGCAGCAGAAACAGGGGCTCTGGAAACACCATATATTTT. The chain is built from TRBV6-5 and TRBJ1-3, with 7 bases fitting TRBD1. The trim removed 6 bases at V and 0 bases at J, leaving 5 bases unmatched. CDR3 length equals 15 residues. Germline loops: CDR1 MNHEY, CDR2 SVGAGI.

This chain connects TRBV5-1 to TRBJ2-2, with D hard to call. Germline V gene data show CDR1 as SGHRS and CDR2 as YFSETQ. V lost 1 base, J lost 0 bases, and 7 bases lay in between. The CDR3 is 15 residues long. The chain's CDR3 is CASSLTLANTGELFF. As DNA, the CDR3 is TGCGCCAGCAGCTTGACCCTAGCGAACACCGGGGAGCTGTTTTTT. The entire variable domain, with the rest obtained from reference TRBV5-1 and TRBJ2-2, is as follows: KAGVTQTPRYLIKTRGQQVTLSCSPISGHRSVSWYQQTPGQGLQFLFEYFSETQRNKGNFPGRFSGRQFSNSRSEMNVSTLELGDSALYLCASSLTLANTGELFFGEGSRLTVL.

In this sample, this clone turned up once. The V and J genes are TRBV6-5 and TRBJ2-7; 12 bases match TRBD2. Germline trimming cut 5 bases from V and 6 bases from J; bases unmatched to any gene: 5. Germline V gene lookup returns CDR1 MNHEY and CDR2 SVGAGI. There are 14 residues in the CDR3. CDR3 coding DNA: TGTGCCAGCAGTCTAGCGGGAGGGCCAGGCGAGCAGTACTTC. Amino acids: CASSLAGGPGEQYF.

The genes are TRBV6-2 or TRBV6-3 and TRBJ2-2, with unresolved D. The V gene's germline CDR1 is MNHEY and CDR2 SVGEGT. The CDR3 contains 15 residues. The V and J ends lost 6 bases and 1 base respectively, with 12 bases between them. CDR3: CASSPTYVNTGELFF. As DNA, the CDR3 is TGTGCCAGCAGCCCCACATATGTGAACACCGGGGAGCTGTTTTTT.

CDR3: CASSLSPSSYEQYF. For the CDR3, the DNA is TGTGCCAGCAGCTTATCCCCCAGCTCCTACGAGCAGTACTTC. The genes are TRBV7-2 and TRBJ2-7; D call uncertain. Germline CDR1 and CDR2: SGHTA and FQGNSA. The CDR3 covers 14 residues. The ends were cut back, 2 bases at V and 0 bases at J, with 8 bases in the middle.

This chain uses TRBV19 with TRBJ2-3, with TRBD2 matching over 14 bases. Germline V gene sequence: CDR1 LNHDA, CDR2 SQIVND (reference sequence). The CDR3 is made up of 22 amino acids. V shed 3 bases and J 4 bases; nucleotides not matched to a gene: 21. The CDR3 region is CASSIPRQGLAGVRKGPDTQYF. The CDR3 nucleotides read TGTGCCAGTAGTATCCCCCGGCAGGGACTAGCGGGAGTAAGAAAGGGTCCAGATACGCAGTATTTT.

The rearrangement uses TRBV19 and TRBJ2-1; weak D call: TRBD2 (6 bases). The CDR3 loop spans 14 amino acids. Trimming left V 5 bases short and J 7 bases short, with 15 bases between. CDR1 and CDR2 from the germline V gene are LNHDA and SQIVND (reference sequence). The CDR3 loop is CASSPPGVINEQFF. The DNA of the CDR3 is TGTGCCAGTAGTCCCCCGGGGGTTATTAATGAGCAGTTCTTC.

This sequence joins TRBV6-5 and TRBJ1-2; 8 bases match TRBD1. The CDR3 contains 14 residues. V lost 7 bases and J lost 1; bases outside the gene matches: 5. Germline values: CDR1 MNHEY, CDR2 SVGAGI. For the CDR3, the DNA is TGTGCCAGCACCAGGACAGGGCTTAACTATGGCTACACCTTC. Translating it yields CASTRTGLNYGYTF.

The CDR3 nucleotides are TGTGCCAGCAGTTTCGGCAGGGGGACGACTGAAGCTTTCTTT. Amino acid sequence: CASSFGRGTTEAFF. The V and J genes are TRBV27 and TRBJ1-1; 7 bases agree with TRBD1. This CDR3 contains 14 residues. After removal of 3 bases from V and 5 bases from J, the junction contained 6 bases not matched to a gene. Germline V lookup: CDR1 MNHEY, CDR2 SMNVEV (reference sequence).